Sequencing of this TCR beta chain was carried out in a study of blood T cell repertoires in COVID-19. Across the whole study: The United States, Italy and Spain supplied acute and convalescent COVID-19 samples. T cells, B-cell-depleted T cells, or PBMCs supplied cDNA or gDNA.

The study drew participants aged about 18 to 90 years from 20 to 30 US areas. Donors were grouped by their self-reported clinical history. This CDR3 comprises 16 residues. Germline V gene data show CDR1 as LNHDA and CDR2 as SQIVND (reference sequence). V gave up 6 bases and J gave up 5 bases; unmatched junction bases: 12. Here immunoSEQ multiplex PCR was the method, and the copy in TCRdb shows in-frame clones only, minus some. The table has 150,000 to 200,000 clones, roughly 89% seen once. The receptor was isolated from a woman between 40 and 55 years old with acute COVID-19. The chain couples TRBV19 to TRBJ2-1, with 8 positions matching TRBD2. Sequencing used PBMCs or T cells enriched from blood (not recorded which). In DNA, the CDR3 is TGTGCCAGTAGCCCACCCTTCAGCGGGGGAGACAATGAGCAGTTCTTC. Its protein is CASSPPFSGGDNEQFF.